This T cell receptor (beta chain) was captured in a study of blood T cells in healthy people across ages. Notes on the study in general: Donors of long life had a larger count of naive CD4+ cells and greater diversity than aged donors.

The amount of total RNA extracted per sample was at least 5.5 micrograms. Sample-barcoded 5' priming and a J-beta primer mix drove a second PCR of roughly 7 to 11 cycles. A template-switch adaptor with 12 random nucleotides tagged each cDNA molecule. Paired-end reads containing CDR3 totaled no fewer than 2.5 million for each sample. TCRdb passed the 5' RACE reads through MiXCR, listing each CDR3 protein once. The repertoire includes roughly 790,000 distinct CDR3 sequences, roughly 44% of them detected once, and 20% sits in the top ten. As concerns this clonotype: Antigen specificity is unknown.

The CDR3 contains 15 residues. The germline V gene encodes CDR1 SGHVS and CDR2 FNYEAQ. Trimming pared 5 bases from V and 1 base from J, leaving 11 bases between. Input material: blood. This clonotype originated in a woman aged 60-70 years in good health. This chain uses TRBV7-6 with TRBJ2-2; D is perhaps TRBD1 (5 bases). CDR3 coding DNA: TGTGCCAGCAGCGAACAGGCAATGAACACCGGGGAGCTGTTTTTT. Translation gives CASSEQAMNTGELFF.